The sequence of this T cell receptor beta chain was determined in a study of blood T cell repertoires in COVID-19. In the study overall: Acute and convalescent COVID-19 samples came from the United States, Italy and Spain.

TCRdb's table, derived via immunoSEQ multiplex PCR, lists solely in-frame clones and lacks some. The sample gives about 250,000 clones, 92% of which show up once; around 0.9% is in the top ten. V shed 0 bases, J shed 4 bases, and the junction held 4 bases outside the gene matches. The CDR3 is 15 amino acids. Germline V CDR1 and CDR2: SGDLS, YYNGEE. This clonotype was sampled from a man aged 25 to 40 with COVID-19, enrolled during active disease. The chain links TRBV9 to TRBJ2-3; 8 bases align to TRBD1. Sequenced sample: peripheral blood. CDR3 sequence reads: CASSVGGRGPDTQYF. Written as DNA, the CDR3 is TGTGCCAGCAGCGTAGGCGGCAGGGGGCCAGATACGCAGTATTTT. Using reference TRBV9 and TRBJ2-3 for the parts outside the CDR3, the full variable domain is DSGVTQTPKHLITATGQRVTLRCSPRSGDLSVYWYQQSLDQGLQFLIQYYNGEERAKGNILERFSAQQFPDLHSELNLSSLELGDSALYFCASSVGGRGPDTQYFGPGTRLTVL.